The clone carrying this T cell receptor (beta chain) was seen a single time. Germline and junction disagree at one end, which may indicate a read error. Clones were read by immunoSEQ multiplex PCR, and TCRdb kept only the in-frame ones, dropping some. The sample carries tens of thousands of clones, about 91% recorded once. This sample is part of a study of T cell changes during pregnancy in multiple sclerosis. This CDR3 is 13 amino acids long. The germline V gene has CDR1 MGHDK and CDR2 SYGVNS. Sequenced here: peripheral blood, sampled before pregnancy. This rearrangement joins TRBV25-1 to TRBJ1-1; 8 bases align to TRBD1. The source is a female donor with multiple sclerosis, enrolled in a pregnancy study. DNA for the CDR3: TGTGCCAGCAGGGGACAGGCGAACGCTGAAGCTTTCTTT. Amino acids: CASRGQANAEAFF.